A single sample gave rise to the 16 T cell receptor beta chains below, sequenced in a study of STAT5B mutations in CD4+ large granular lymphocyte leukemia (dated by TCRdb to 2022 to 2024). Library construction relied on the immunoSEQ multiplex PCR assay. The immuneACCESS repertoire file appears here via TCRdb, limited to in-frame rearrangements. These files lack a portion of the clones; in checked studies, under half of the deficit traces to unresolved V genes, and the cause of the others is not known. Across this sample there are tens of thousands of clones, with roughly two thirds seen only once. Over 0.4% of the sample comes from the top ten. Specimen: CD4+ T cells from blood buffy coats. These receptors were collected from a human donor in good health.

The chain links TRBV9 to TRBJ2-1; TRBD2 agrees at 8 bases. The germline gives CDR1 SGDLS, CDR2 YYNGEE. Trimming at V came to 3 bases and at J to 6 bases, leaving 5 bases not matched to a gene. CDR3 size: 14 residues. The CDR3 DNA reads TGTGCCAGCAGCGGTAGCGGGGAGTTCAATGAGCAGTTCTTC. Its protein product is CASSGSGEFNEQFF.

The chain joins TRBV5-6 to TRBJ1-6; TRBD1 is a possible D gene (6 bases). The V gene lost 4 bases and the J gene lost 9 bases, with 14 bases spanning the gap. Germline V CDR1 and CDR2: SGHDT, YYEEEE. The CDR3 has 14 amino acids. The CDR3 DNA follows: TGTGCCAGCAGCCCAGGGGCTGTTGGTTCACCCCTCCACTTT. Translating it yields CASSPGAVGSPLHF.

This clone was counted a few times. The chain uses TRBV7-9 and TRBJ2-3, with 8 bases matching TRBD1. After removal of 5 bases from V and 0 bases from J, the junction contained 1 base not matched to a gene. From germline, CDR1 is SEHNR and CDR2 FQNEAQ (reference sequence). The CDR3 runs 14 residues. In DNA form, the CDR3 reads TGTGCCAGCAGCCGGACAGGGAGCACAGATACGCAGTATTTT. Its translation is CASSRTGSTDTQYF.

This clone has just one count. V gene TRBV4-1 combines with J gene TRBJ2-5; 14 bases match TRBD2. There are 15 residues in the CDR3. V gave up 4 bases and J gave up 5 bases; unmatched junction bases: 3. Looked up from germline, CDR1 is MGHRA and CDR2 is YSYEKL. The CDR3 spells CASSPWTSGGETQYF. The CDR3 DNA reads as TGCGCCAGCAGCCCGTGGACTAGCGGGGGGGAGACCCAGTACTTC.

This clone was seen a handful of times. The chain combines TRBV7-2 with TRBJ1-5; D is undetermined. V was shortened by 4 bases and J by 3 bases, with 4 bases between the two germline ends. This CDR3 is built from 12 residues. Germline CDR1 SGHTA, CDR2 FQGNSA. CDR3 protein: CASSSNNQPQHF. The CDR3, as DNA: TGTGCCAGCAGCTCCAACAATCAGCCCCAGCATTTT. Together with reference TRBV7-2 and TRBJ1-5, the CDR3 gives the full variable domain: GAGVSQSPSNKVTEKGKDVELRCDPISGHTALYWYRQSLGQGLEFLIYFQGNSAPDKSGLPSDRFSAERTGGSVSTLTIQRTQQEDSAVYLCASSSNNQPQHFGDGTRLSIL.

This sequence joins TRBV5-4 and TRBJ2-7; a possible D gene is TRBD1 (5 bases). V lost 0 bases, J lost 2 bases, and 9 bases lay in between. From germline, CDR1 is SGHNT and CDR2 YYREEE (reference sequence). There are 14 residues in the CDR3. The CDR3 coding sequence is TGTGCCAGCAGCTTGGGGACACTCACCTACGAGCAGTACTTC. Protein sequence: CASSLGTLTYEQYF.

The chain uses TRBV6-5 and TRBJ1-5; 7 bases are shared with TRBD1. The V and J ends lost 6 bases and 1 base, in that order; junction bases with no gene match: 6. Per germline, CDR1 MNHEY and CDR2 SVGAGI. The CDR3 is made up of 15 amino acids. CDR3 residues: CASSATGPSNQPQHF. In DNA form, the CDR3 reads TGTGCCAGCAGCGCGACAGGGCCCAGCAATCAGCCCCAGCATTTT.

The DNA for the CDR3 is TGCGCCAGCAGCTTGGCCCCAGGAACCCAAGAGACCCAGTACTTC. Protein: CASSLAPGTQETQYF. The genes are TRBV5-1 and TRBJ2-5; D unclear. This CDR3 contains 15 residues. The V gene's germline CDR1 is SGHRS and CDR2 YFSETQ. Between the trimmed V and J ends, which lost 0 bases and 1 base, there was a span of 10 bases.

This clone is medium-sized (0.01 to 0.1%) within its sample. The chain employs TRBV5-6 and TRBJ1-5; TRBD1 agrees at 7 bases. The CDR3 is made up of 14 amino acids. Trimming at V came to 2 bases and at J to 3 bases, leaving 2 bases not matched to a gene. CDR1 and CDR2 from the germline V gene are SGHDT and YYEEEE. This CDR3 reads CASSFTGVNQPQHF. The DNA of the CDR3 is TGTGCCAGCAGCTTTACAGGGGTCAATCAGCCCCAGCATTTT.

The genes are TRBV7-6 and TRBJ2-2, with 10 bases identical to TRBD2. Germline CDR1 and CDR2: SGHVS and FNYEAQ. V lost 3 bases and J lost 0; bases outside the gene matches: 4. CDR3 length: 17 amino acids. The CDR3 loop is CASSLISGGSNTGELFF. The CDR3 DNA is TGTGCCAGCAGCTTGATTAGCGGGGGGTCGAACACCGGGGAGCTGTTTTTT.

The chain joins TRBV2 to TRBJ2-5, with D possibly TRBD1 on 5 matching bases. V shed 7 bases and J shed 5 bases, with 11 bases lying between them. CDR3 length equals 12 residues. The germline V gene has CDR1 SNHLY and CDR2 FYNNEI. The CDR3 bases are TGTGCCAGCACCCCAGGGTTGGAGACCCAGTACTTC. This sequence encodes CASTPGLETQYF. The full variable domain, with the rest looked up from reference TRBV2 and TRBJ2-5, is EPEVTQTPSHQVTQMGQEVILRCVPISNHLYFYWYRQILGQKVEFLVSFYNNEISEKSEIFDDQFSVERPDGSNFTLKIRSTKLEDSAMYFCASTPGLETQYFGPGTRLLVL.

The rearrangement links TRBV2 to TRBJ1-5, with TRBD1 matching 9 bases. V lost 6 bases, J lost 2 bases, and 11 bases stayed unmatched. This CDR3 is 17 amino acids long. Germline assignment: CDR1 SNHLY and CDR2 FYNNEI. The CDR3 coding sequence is TGTGCCAGCAGCCGGACAGGGGATTTGATTGGCAATCAGCCCCAGCATTTT. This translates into CASSRTGDLIGNQPQHF.

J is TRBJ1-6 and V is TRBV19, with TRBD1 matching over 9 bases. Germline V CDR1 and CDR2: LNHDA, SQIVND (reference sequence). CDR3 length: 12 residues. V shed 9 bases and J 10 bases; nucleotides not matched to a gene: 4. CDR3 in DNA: TGTGCCAGCGCCGGGACAGGGTCACCCCTCCACTTT. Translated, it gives CASAGTGSPLHF. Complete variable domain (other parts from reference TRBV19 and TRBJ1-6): DGGITQSPKYLFRKEGQNVTLSCEQNLNHDAMYWYRQDPGQGLRLIYYSQIVNDFQKGDIAEGYSVSREKKESFPLTVTSAQKNPTAFYLCASAGTGSPLHFGNGTRLTVT.

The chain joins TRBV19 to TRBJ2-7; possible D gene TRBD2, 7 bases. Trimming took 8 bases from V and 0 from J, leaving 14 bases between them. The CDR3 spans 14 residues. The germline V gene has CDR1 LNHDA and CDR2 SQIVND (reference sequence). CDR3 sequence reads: CASSEGGNSYEQYF. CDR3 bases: TGTGCCAGTTCGGAGGGGGGGAACTCCTACGAGCAGTACTTC.

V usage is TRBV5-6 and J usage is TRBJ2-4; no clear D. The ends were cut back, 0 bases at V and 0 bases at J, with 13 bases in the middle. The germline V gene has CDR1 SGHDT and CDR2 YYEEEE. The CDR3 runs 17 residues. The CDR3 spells CASSLAQFGIAKNIQYF. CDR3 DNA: TGTGCCAGCAGCTTGGCCCAGTTTGGAATAGCCAAAAACATTCAGTACTTC.

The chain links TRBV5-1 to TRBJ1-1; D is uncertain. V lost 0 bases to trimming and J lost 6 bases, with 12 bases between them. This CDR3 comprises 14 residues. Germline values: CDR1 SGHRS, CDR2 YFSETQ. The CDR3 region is CASSLALGIAEAFF. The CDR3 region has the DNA TGCGCCAGCAGCTTGGCTTTGGGGATTGCTGAAGCTTTCTTT.